The 14 T cell receptor beta chains below were found in one sample sequenced in a study of blood T cell repertoires in COVID-19. The assay was immunoSEQ multiplex PCR, and TCRdb's table has in-frame clones only and misses some. The sample lists more than 45,000 clones, 65% to 90% occurring once. The material sequenced was peripheral blood. These receptors originate from a man aged 70-80 years with acute or convalescent COVID-19.

The chain employs TRBV7-9 and TRBJ1-4; 10 nucleotides align to TRBD1. Trimming cost V 6 bases and J 5 bases; bases outside gene matches: 3. Per germline, CDR1 SEHNR and CDR2 FQNEAQ (reference sequence). The CDR3 is 14 amino acids. CDR3 loop: CASSRDRGNEKLFF. CDR3 bases: TGTGCCAGCAGTCGGGACAGGGGAAATGAAAAACTGTTTTTT.

The genes are TRBV7-8 and TRBJ2-3; 7 bases map to TRBD2. Germline V gives CDR1 SGHVS, CDR2 FQNEAQ. Unmatched junction bases numbered 8, after V lost 0 bases and J lost 11 bases. The CDR3 contains 14 residues. The CDR3 reads CASSLASGAGMQYF. CDR3 DNA: TGTGCCAGCAGCTTAGCGAGCGGGGCTGGGATGCAGTATTTT.

The gene calls are TRBV15 and TRBJ1-4; D perhaps matches TRBD1 (6 bases). V lost 8 bases to trimming and J lost 3 bases, with 10 bases between them. The CDR3 totals 13 residues. The germline gives CDR1 LNHNV, CDR2 YYDKDF (reference sequence). The CDR3 region has the DNA TGTGCCACCGCAGGGGTTGCTAATGAAAAACTGTTTTTT. It yields the protein CATAGVANEKLFF.

J is TRBJ1-1 and V is TRBV11-2; possible D gene TRBD1, 5 bases. This CDR3 has 13 residues. V was shortened by 5 bases and J by 1 base, with 8 bases between the two germline ends. Per the germline V gene, CDR1 is SGHAT and CDR2 is FQNNGV. CDR3: CASSRGQNTEAFF. As DNA, the CDR3 is TGTGCCAGCAGCCGCGGACAGAACACTGAAGCTTTCTTT.

The rearrangement joins TRBV11-3 to TRBJ2-2; the match to TRBD2 covers 11 bases. Germline assignment: CDR1 SGHNT and CDR2 YENEEA. Trimming at V came to 5 bases and at J to 7 bases, leaving 12 bases not matched to a gene. The CDR3 extends over 17 amino acids. The CDR3 spells CASSNSLTSGVGGELFF. Written as DNA, the CDR3 is TGTGCCAGCAGCAACTCTTTGACTAGCGGGGTCGGCGGGGAGCTGTTTTTT.

In nucleotides, the CDR3 is TGTGCCACCCAGGGGACAGTGACCACAGATACGCAGTATTTT. Protein sequence: CATQGTVTTDTQYF. The chain uses TRBV6-5 and TRBJ2-3, with 7 bases lining up with TRBD1. The trim removed 10 bases at V and 2 bases at J, leaving 9 bases unmatched. The germline CDR1 and CDR2 sequences are MNHEY and SVGAGI. The CDR3 contains 14 residues.

The J gene is TRBJ2-5, the V gene TRBV7-2; 10 bases match TRBD2. This CDR3 has 15 amino acids. The germline V gene encodes CDR1 SGHTA and CDR2 FQGNSA. V gave up 8 bases and J gave up 5 bases; unmatched junction bases: 11. The CDR3 reads CASGQSSGSRETQYF. CDR3 nucleotides: TGTGCCAGCGGTCAATCTAGCGGGAGTAGGGAGACCCAGTACTTC.

The gene calls are TRBV27 and TRBJ2-7, with 14 bases identical to TRBD2. J lost 1 base, V lost 5 bases, and 10 bases had no gene match. Germline V gene data show CDR1 as MNHEY and CDR2 as SMNVEV (reference sequence). This CDR3 comprises 18 residues. The DNA for the CDR3 is TGTGCCAGCAGTCTTAGACTAGCGGGAGGGACGGGGTCCTACGAGCAGTACTTC. Amino acids: CASSLRLAGGTGSYEQYF.

The chain recombines TRBV10-3 with TRBJ2-7; D perhaps matches TRBD2 (7 bases). V lost 8 bases, J lost 3 bases, and 14 bases lay in between. Looked up from germline, CDR1 is ENHRY and CDR2 is SYGVKD. This CDR3 comprises 13 residues. CDR3 sequence (DNA): TGTGCCATCTGGCGGGGGCGGCTCTACGAGCAGTACTTC. Translated, it gives CAIWRGRLYEQYF.

This chain uses TRBV6-4 with TRBJ2-1; 7 nucleotides match TRBD2. With V trimmed by 4 bases and J by 3 bases, 0 bases remained unmatched. Per the germline V gene, CDR1 is MRHNA and CDR2 is SNTAGT. The CDR3 contains 13 residues. The CDR3 is CASSASGYNEQFF. The CDR3 nucleotides read TGTGCCAGCAGTGCTAGCGGCTACAATGAGCAGTTCTTC.

This clone was observed once. The rearrangement joins TRBV28 to TRBJ2-1; 7 bases are a match to TRBD2. This CDR3 spans 14 amino acids. CDR1 and CDR2 (germline): MDHEN, SYDVKM. After removal of 7 bases from V and 3 bases from J, the junction contained 6 bases not matched to a gene. The DNA for the CDR3 is TGTGCCAGCACTCAGGGAGGGGACTACAATGAGCAGTTCTTC. It translates to CASTQGGDYNEQFF.

This clone was counted a single time. The CDR3 spells CASSQSTPPNEKLFF. The CDR3 coding sequence is TGTGCCAGCAGCCAATCAACTCCCCCTAATGAAAAACTGTTTTTT. The chain carries TRBV9 and TRBJ1-4; D is uncertain. V shed 4 bases and J shed 3 bases, with 13 bases lying between them. This CDR3 has 15 amino acids. Per the germline V gene, CDR1 is SGDLS and CDR2 is YYNGEE.

This chain joins TRBV3-1 (or the pseudogene TRBV3-2) and TRBJ2-7, with D unresolved. The CDR3 spans 15 residues. Germline values: CDR1 LGHDT, CDR2 YNNKEL (reference sequence). With 4 bases removed from V and 4 bases from J, the gap between germline ends came to 17 bases. The CDR3 nucleotides read TGTGCCAGCAGCCGGCCCTTGGGCATCGGTTACGAGCAGTACTTC. Protein: CASSRPLGIGYEQYF.

The chain combines TRBV28 with TRBJ1-6, with D perhaps TRBD1 (5 bases). Germline V gene sequence: CDR1 MDHEN, CDR2 SYDVKM. Trimming took 3 bases from V and 6 from J, leaving 15 bases between them. CDR3 size: 16 residues. In nucleotides, the CDR3 is TGTGCCAGCAGTTTGAATGACAGAGGCCTTAATTCACCCCTCCACTTT. Its translation: CASSLNDRGLNSPLHF.